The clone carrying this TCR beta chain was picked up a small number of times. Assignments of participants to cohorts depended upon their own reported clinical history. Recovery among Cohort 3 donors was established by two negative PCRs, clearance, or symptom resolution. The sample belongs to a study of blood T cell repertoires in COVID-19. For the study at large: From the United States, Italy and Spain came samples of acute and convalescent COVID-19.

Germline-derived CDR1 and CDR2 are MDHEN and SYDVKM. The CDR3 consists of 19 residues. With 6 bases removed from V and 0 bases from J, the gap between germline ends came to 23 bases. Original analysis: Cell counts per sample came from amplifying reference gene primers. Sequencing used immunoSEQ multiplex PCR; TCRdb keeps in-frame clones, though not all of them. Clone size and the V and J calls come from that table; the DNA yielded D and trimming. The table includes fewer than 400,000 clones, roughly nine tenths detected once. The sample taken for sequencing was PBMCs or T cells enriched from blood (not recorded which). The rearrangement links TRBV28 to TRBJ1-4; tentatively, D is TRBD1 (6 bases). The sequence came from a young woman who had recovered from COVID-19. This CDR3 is CASSLPRGRPVTTNEKLFF. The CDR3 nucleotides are TGTGCCAGCAGCCTCCCCAGGGGCCGGCCCGTTACAACTAATGAAAAACTGTTTTTT. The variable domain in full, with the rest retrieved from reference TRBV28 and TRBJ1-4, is DVKVTQSSRYLVKRTGEKVFLECVQDMDHENMFWYRQDPGLGLRLIYFSYDVKMKEKGDIPEGYSVSREKKERFSLILESASTNQTSMYLCASSLPRGRPVTTNEKLFFGSGTQLSVL.